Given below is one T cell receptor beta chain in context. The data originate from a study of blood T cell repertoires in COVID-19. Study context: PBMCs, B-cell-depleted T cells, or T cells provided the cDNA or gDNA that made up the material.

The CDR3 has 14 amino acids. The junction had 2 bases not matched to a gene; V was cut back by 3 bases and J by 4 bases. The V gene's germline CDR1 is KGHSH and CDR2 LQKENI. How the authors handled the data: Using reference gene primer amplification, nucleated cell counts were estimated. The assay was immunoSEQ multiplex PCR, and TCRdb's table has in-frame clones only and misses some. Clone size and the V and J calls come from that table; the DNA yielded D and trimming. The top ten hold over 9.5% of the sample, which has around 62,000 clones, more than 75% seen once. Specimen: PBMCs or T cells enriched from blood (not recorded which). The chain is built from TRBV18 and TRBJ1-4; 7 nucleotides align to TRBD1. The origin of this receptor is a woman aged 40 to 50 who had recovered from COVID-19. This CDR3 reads CASSPGQSNEKLFF. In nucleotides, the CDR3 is TGTGCCAGCTCACCGGGACAGAGTAATGAAAAACTGTTTTTT.